These 17 T cell receptor beta chains came from one sample sequenced in a study of beta chain features in type 1 diabetes (dated by TCRdb to 2017 to 2018). Libraries were constructed by the immunoSEQ multiplex PCR assay. The entire isolated RNA was reverse transcribed using the High Capacity cDNA Reverse Transcription Kit, and thus expressed TCRB transcripts were sequenced. The table was pulled from immuneACCESS by TCRdb, which kept in-frame rearrangements only. Such tables lose some clones; where checked, under half of the loss comes from unresolved V genes, and the rest has no known cause. This sample comprises about 220,000 clones, roughly 11% of them detected only once. In total, the top ten clones hold over 1% of the sample. The material sequenced was central memory CD4+ T cells from blood. The receptors were gathered from a man between 18 and 29 years old in good health.

The V and J genes are TRBV6-1 and TRBJ2-7; 8 bases map to TRBD1. The V segment lost 7 bases and the J segment 5 bases; nucleotides outside the gene matches: 13. This CDR3 comprises 15 residues. Germline CDR1 is MNHNS and CDR2 is SASEGT. The CDR3: CASTWGQALYDEQYF. CDR3 nucleotide sequence: TGTGCCAGCACCTGGGGACAGGCCCTGTACGACGAGCAGTACTTC.

CDR3 sequence reads: CAWGGSGTEAFF. DNA of the CDR3: TGTGCCTGGGGAGGGTCCGGGACTGAAGCTTTCTTT. The gene calls are TRBV30 and TRBJ1-1; no reliable D call. Trimming stripped 5 bases from V and 5 bases from J, with 12 bases between. The CDR3 sequence is 12 residues long. CDR1 and CDR2 from the germline V gene are GTSNPN and SVGIG (reference sequence).

Comments on this clone: This may come from a read error, since a much larger clone is one base off. The sample holds other DNA sequences that translate to the same CDR3. This chain uses TRBV6-6 with TRBJ2-5; D not certain. This CDR3 comprises 13 residues. The ends were cut back, 0 bases at V and 4 bases at J, with 6 bases in the middle. CDR1 and CDR2 from the germline V gene are MNHNY and SVGAGI (reference sequence). The CDR3 nucleotides read TGTGCCAGCAGTTACTCGAAGGGAGAGACCCAGTACTTC. Its translation: CASSYSKGETQYF.

The chain employs TRBV10-3 and TRBJ2-1; weak D call: TRBD1 (6 bases). In germline, CDR1 is ENHRY, CDR2 SYGVKD. CDR3 length equals 16 residues. Deletions cut 0 bases from V and 0 bases from J, with 9 bases between. The DNA for the CDR3 is TGTGCCATCAGTGAGTCTACAGGGAGCTCCTACAATGAGCAGTTCTTC. Its translation: CAISESTGSSYNEQFF.

This clone was seen a handful of times. This chain joins TRBV7-9 and TRBJ1-2; D is undetermined. Per germline, CDR1 SEHNR and CDR2 FQNEAQ (reference sequence). There are 11 residues in the CDR3. Trimming pared 5 bases from V and 9 bases from J, leaving 10 bases between. CDR3 DNA: TGTGCCAGCAGCCTCGAACTACGCTACACCTTC. Its protein product is CASSLELRYTF.

This clone turned up a few times. The chain couples TRBV25-1 to TRBJ2-5; D is undetermined. Germline CDR1 MGHDK, CDR2 SYGVNS. Trimming stripped 7 bases from V and 0 bases from J, with 9 bases between. The CDR3 totals 13 residues. The CDR3: CASKEADQETQYF. As DNA, the CDR3 is TGTGCCAGCAAAGAGGCGGACCAAGAGACCCAGTACTTC.

There are many counts of this clone. The chain has TRBV11-2 and TRBJ2-7, with 8 bases lining up with TRBD1. Germline assignment: CDR1 SGHAT and CDR2 FQNNGV. V was pared by 5 bases and J by 3 bases, with 6 bases of the junction left unmatched. CDR3 length: 14 amino acids. The DNA for the CDR3 is TGTGCCAGCAGCCCCGACAGGGGAAACTACGAGCAGTACTTC. Its protein product is CASSPDRGNYEQYF. The complete variable domain, with remaining parts taken from reference TRBV11-2 and TRBJ2-7, reads EAGVAQSPRYKIIEKRQSVAFWCNPISGHATLYWYQQILGQGPKLLIQFQNNGVVDDSQLPKDRFSAERLKGVDSTLKIQPAKLEDSAVYLCASSPDRGNYEQYFGPGTRLTVT.

The chain has TRBV4-1 and TRBJ1-1; possibly TRBD1 for D (5 bases). V shed 0 bases and J shed 8 bases, with 13 bases lying between them. This CDR3 comprises 14 residues. Germline values: CDR1 MGHRA, CDR2 YSYEKL. CDR3 nucleotide sequence: TGCGCCAGCAGCCAAGATGACCAGGGCTACGAAGCTTTCTTT. Protein product: CASSQDDQGYEAFF.

The rearrangement links TRBV7-9 to TRBJ2-2, with D possibly TRBD1 on 5 matching bases. Trimming took 5 bases from V and 2 from J, leaving 12 bases between them. CDR1 SEHNR and CDR2 FQNEAQ come from the germline V gene (reference sequence). The CDR3 contains 15 residues. CDR3 sequence reads: CASSLQGFNTGELFF. CDR3 DNA: TGTGCCAGCAGCCTGCAGGGATTTAACACCGGGGAGCTGTTTTTT.

This clone was recorded at least ten times. CDR3 sequence (DNA): TGTGCCAGCAGCTTGGAAAGGGGGAGCACTGAAGCTTTCTTT. As protein: CASSLERGSTEAFF. The chain links TRBV7-9 to TRBJ1-1, with a possible D match to TRBD1 (6 bases). From germline, CDR1 is SEHNR and CDR2 FQNEAQ (reference sequence). Trimming left V 3 bases short and J 4 bases short, with 12 bases between. The CDR3 is 14 residues long.

This sequence joins TRBV6-5 and TRBJ1-3; D is ambiguous. CDR1 and CDR2 (germline): MNHEY, SVGAGI. The CDR3 is 13 amino acids. Trimming stripped 6 bases from V and 0 bases from J, with 6 bases between. Written as DNA, the CDR3 is TGTGCCAGCAGGGGAAGCTCTGGAAACACCATATATTTT. Translation gives CASRGSSGNTIYF.

The CDR3, as DNA: TGTGCCAGCAGCTTCTTGGGTACCTACGAGCAGTACTTC. Protein: CASSFLGTYEQYF. The J gene is TRBJ2-7, the V gene TRBV5-6, with no clear D. Germline CDR1 is SGHDT and CDR2 is YYEEEE. The CDR3 length is 13 residues. Deletions cut 2 bases from V and 2 bases from J, with 8 bases between.

This sequence joins TRBV6-1 and TRBJ1-3, with a weak D call TRBD1 (5 bases). The CDR3 sequence is 17 residues long. The V and J ends lost 4 bases and 0 bases respectively, with 16 bases between them. From germline, CDR1 is MNHNS and CDR2 SASEGT. CDR3 bases: TGTGCCAGCAGTGGGACCGGGGCGTCCAACTCTGGAAACACCATATATTTT. As protein: CASSGTGASNSGNTIYF.

The gene calls are TRBV6-5 and TRBJ2-3, with 12 bases matching TRBD2. V lost 4 bases, J lost 4 bases, and 3 bases stayed unmatched. This CDR3 region has 15 residues. Looked up from germline, CDR1 is MNHEY and CDR2 is SVGAGI. The CDR3 DNA follows: TGTGCCAGCAGTTTCCCTAGCGGGAGGGCAGATACGCAGTATTTT. Residues: CASSFPSGRADTQYF.

The genes are TRBV4-3 and TRBJ1-4; D ambiguous. Germline CDR1 is LGHNA and CDR2 is YSLEER. The CDR3 contains 14 residues. V gave up 1 base and J gave up 8 bases, with 11 bases separating them. As DNA, the CDR3 is TGCGCCAGCAGCCAAGTTGGTATCGGCGAAAAACTGTTTTTT. Translated, it gives CASSQVGIGEKLFF.

The chain recombines TRBV9 with TRBJ2-1; D unresolved. The V end lost 0 bases, the J end lost 4 bases, and 8 bases lay between the germline ends. In germline, CDR1 is SGDLS, CDR2 YYNGEE. The CDR3 sequence is 14 residues long. The chain's CDR3 is CASSVVSEYNEQFF. CDR3 bases: TGTGCCAGCAGCGTAGTGTCGGAGTACAATGAGCAGTTCTTC. Combining the CDR3 with reference TRBV9 and TRBJ2-1 gives the whole variable domain DSGVTQTPKHLITATGQRVTLRCSPRSGDLSVYWYQQSLDQGLQFLIQYYNGEERAKGNILERFSAQQFPDLHSELNLSSLELGDSALYFCASSVVSEYNEQFFGPGTRLTVL.

The sample holds a few counts of this clone. The chain couples TRBV13 to TRBJ2-3; no reliable D call. CDR3 size: 12 residues. CDR1 is PRHDT and CDR2 is FYEKMQ in the germline V gene (reference sequence). Trimming shortened V by 3 bases and J by 3 bases, and 4 bases separated the two germline ends. As DNA, the CDR3 is TGTGCCAGCAGCTTGAGGACAGATACGCAGTATTTT. Its protein is CASSLRTDTQYF.